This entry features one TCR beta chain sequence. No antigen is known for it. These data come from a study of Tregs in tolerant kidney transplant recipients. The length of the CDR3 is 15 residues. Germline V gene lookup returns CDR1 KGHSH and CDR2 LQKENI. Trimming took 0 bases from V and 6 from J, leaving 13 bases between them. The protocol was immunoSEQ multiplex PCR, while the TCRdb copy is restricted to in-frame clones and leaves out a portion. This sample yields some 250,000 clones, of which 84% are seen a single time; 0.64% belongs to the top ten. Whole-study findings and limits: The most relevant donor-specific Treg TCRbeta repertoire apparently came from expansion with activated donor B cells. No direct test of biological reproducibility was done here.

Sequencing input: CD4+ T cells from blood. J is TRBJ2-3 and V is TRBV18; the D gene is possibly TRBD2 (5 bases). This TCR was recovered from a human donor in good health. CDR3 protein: CASSPPSGVRDTQYF. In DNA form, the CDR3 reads TGTGCCAGCTCACCACCCAGCGGAGTTAGGGATACGCAGTATTTT.